A single sample is the source of the 4 T cell receptor beta chains below, sequenced in a study of blood T cell repertoires in COVID-19. Sequencing used immunoSEQ multiplex PCR; TCRdb keeps in-frame clones, though not all of them. Here the sample spans a few hundred thousand clones, 88% being singletons. The sequenced sample consisted of peripheral blood. The receptor set was obtained from a woman aged 25-40 years with COVID-19, enrolled during active disease.

V and J are TRBV11-2 and TRBJ2-5; 9 bases map to TRBD2. Germline V gene lookup returns CDR1 SGHAT and CDR2 FQNNGV. The V and J ends lost 0 bases and 2 bases, in that order; junction bases with no gene match: 4. The CDR3 runs to 16 residues. This CDR3 reads CASSLDGLAGQETQYF. The DNA for the CDR3 is TGTGCCAGCAGCTTAGATGGGCTAGCGGGGCAAGAGACCCAGTACTTC. Full variable domain (rest looked up from reference TRBV11-2 and TRBJ2-5): EAGVAQSPRYKIIEKRQSVAFWCNPISGHATLYWYQQILGQGPKLLIQFQNNGVVDDSQLPKDRFSAERLKGVDSTLKIQPAKLEDSAVYLCASSLDGLAGQETQYFGPGTRLLVL.

This sequence joins TRBV28 and TRBJ2-3; 7 bases match TRBD1. CDR1 and CDR2 from the germline V gene are MDHEN and SYDVKM. This CDR3 comprises 17 residues. Trimming at V came to 5 bases and at J to 0 bases, leaving 11 bases not matched to a gene. CDR3 loop: CASSPDRQGQSTDTQYF. The CDR3 region has the DNA TGTGCCAGCAGTCCGGATCGACAGGGCCAGAGCACAGATACGCAGTATTTT.

This chain uses TRBV4-1 with TRBJ1-5; D remains ambiguous. CDR1 MGHRA and CDR2 YSYEKL come from the germline V gene. V was trimmed by 1 base and J by 5 bases, leaving 6 bases between them. The length of the CDR3 is 13 residues. CDR3 DNA sequence: TGCGCCAGCAGCCAAGTCAGGTATCAGCCCCAGCATTTT. It yields the protein CASSQVRYQPQHF.

The J gene is TRBJ2-2, the V gene TRBV4-2, with TRBD2 matching 14 bases. After removal of 4 bases from V and 4 bases from J, the junction contained 5 bases not matched to a gene. Germline values: CDR1 LGHNA, CDR2 YNFKEQ. The CDR3 extends over 17 amino acids. CDR3 DNA: TGTGCCAGCAGCCCTGGACTAGCGGGAGGTTTCACCGGGGAGCTGTTTTTT. It is translated as CASSPGLAGGFTGELFF.